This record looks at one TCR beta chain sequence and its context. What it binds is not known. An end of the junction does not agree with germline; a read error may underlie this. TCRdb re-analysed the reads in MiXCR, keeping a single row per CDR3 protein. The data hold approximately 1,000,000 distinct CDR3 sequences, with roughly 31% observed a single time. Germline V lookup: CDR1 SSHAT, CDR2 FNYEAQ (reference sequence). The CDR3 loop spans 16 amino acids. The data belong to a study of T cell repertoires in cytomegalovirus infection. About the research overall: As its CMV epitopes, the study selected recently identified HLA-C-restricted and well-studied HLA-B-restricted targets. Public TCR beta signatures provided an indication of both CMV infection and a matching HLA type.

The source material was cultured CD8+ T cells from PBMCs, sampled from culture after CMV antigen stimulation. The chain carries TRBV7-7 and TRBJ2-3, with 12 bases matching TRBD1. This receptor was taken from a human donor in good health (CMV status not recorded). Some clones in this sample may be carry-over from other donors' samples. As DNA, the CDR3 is TGTGCTAGCAGCTTAGGGACAGGGGGCTCGGGAGATACGCAGTATTTT. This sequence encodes CASSLGTGGSGDTQYF.